One sample yielded the 10 T cell receptor beta chains listed below, sequenced in a study of cytomegalovirus exposure and HLA in healthy donors. This PCR relied on a set of 60 Vbeta primers and 13 Jbeta primers. Only in-frame clones appear in the TCRdb table, and some are missing; sequencing was by immunoSEQ multiplex PCR. The sample carries some 100,000 clones, 60% to 80% recorded once. Sequencing was done on a sample of PBMCs. The receptors derive from a woman aged 18-30 years in good health and CMV-seropositive.

The J gene is TRBJ2-7, the V gene TRBV30, with TRBD1 as a possible D gene (5 bases). The V end was cut by 5 bases, the J end by 4 bases, with 12 bases between. Germline V gives CDR1 GTSNPN, CDR2 SVGIG (reference sequence). This CDR3 contains 12 residues. CDR3 DNA sequence: TGTGCCTGGTCAAGGGGTTTATACGAGCAGTACTTC. This translates into CAWSRGLYEQYF.

The V call is TRBV10-3, the J call TRBJ2-3, with TRBD2 as a possible D gene (5 bases). The CDR3 contains 18 residues. Germline values: CDR1 ENHRY, CDR2 SYGVKD. V dropped 5 bases and J dropped 4 bases, with 25 bases sitting between them. CDR3: CAISPKGVAVDGADTQYF. CDR3 sequence (DNA): TGTGCCATCAGTCCTAAGGGAGTGGCGGTCGACGGGGCAGATACGCAGTATTTT.

CDR3 DNA sequence: TGTGCCAGCAGTCCTGCAGGGCCGTCCTACGAGCAGTACTTC. Translating it yields CASSPAGPSYEQYF. The chain joins TRBV6-5 to TRBJ2-7, with D tentatively TRBD1 (5 bases). The V and J ends lost 5 bases and 1 base respectively, with 12 bases between them. Germline V gene lookup returns CDR1 MNHEY and CDR2 SVGAGI. This CDR3 has 14 amino acids.

Points on this clone: The junction departs from the called germline gene at one end, perhaps through a read error. This chain connects TRBV2 to TRBJ1-5; 12 nucleotides agree with TRBD1. The length of the CDR3 is 15 residues. From germline, CDR1 is SNHLY and CDR2 FYNNEI. The CDR3, as DNA: TGTGCCAGCAGGCTGGGGACAGGGGGCTATCAGCCCCAGAATTTT. This encodes CASRLGTGGYQPQNF.

This clone was picked up one time. The rearrangement joins TRBV28 to TRBJ2-2; weak D call: TRBD2 (5 bases). V dropped 0 bases and J dropped 3 bases, with 8 bases sitting between them. Germline loops: CDR1 MDHEN, CDR2 SYDVKM. The CDR3 contains 15 residues. CDR3 in amino acids: CASSLWDFHTGELFF. The DNA of the CDR3 is TGTGCCAGCAGTTTATGGGACTTTCACACCGGGGAGCTGTTTTTT.

J is TRBJ2-7 and V is TRBV11-2; 7 bases fit TRBD1. J gave up 5 bases and V 1 base, and 5 bases lay outside the gene matches. The germline V gene has CDR1 SGHAT and CDR2 FQNNGV. CDR3 length equals 14 residues. The CDR3 sequence: CASSLGGTVDEQYF. The CDR3 DNA reads TGTGCCAGCAGCTTAGGTGGGACAGTCGACGAGCAGTACTTC.

In its sample, this clone was seen a few times. CDR3 in amino acids: CASSLPIAAAGTGELFF. The CDR3 DNA follows: TGCGCCAGCAGCTTACCTATAGCGGCAGCTGGCACCGGGGAGCTGTTTTTT. The chain uses TRBV5-1 and TRBJ2-2, with D perhaps TRBD2 (6 bases). This CDR3 is built from 17 residues. Germline CDR1 reads SGHRS; CDR2 reads YFSETQ. V was shortened by 2 bases and J by 4 bases, with 18 bases between the two germline ends.

The rearrangement joins TRBV28 to TRBJ2-7, with 7 bases matching TRBD2. V was pared by 6 bases and J by 7 bases, with 9 bases of the junction left unmatched. This CDR3 is built from 13 residues. Germline CDR1 and CDR2: MDHEN and SYDVKM. CDR3 residues: CASRSTSVEEQYF. CDR3 nucleotides: TGTGCCAGCAGATCTACTAGCGTGGAAGAGCAGTACTTC.

The chain recombines TRBV29-1 with TRBJ1-1; TRBD1 is a possible D gene (5 bases). Trimming removed 4 bases at V and 1 base at J, with 10 bases between. CDR1 is SQVTM and CDR2 is ANQGSEA in the germline V gene. The CDR3 has 13 amino acids. CDR3 in DNA: TGCAGCGTTGGGCAGGGTACGAACACTGAAGCTTTCTTT. It is translated as CSVGQGTNTEAFF.

The gene calls are TRBV6-1 and TRBJ1-1; tentatively, D is TRBD1 (6 bases). There are 15 residues in the CDR3. Germline CDR1 and CDR2: MNHNS and SASEGT. The V gene lost 6 bases and the J gene lost 3 bases, with 17 bases spanning the gap. The CDR3 nucleotides are TGTGCCAGCAGCCCTAGGGGGAACAGAGACACTGAAGCTTTCTTT. Encoded protein: CASSPRGNRDTEAFF.